Below, 10 T cell receptor beta chains from the same sample are listed, as sequenced in a study of a mutant IDH1 vaccine in newly diagnosed glioma. The protocol was immunoSEQ multiplex PCR, while the TCRdb copy is restricted to in-frame clones and leaves out a portion. The sample contains around 92,000 clones, 70% to 90% of which appear only once. Time point given: baseline, week 1 (first vaccination visit). Treatment: pre-vaccination baseline after standard-of-care therapy. Material: PBMCs, obtained from a glioma patient treated with radiotherapy, temozolomide or both. These receptor sequences come from a woman aged 45-65 years with glioma.

The J gene is TRBJ1-5, the V gene TRBV5-5; D is perhaps TRBD1 (5 bases). The CDR3 is 17 residues long. The ends were cut back, 1 base at V and 0 bases at J, with 14 bases in the middle. Germline V lookup: CDR1 SGHKS, CDR2 YYEKEE (reference sequence). The CDR3 region has the DNA TGTGCCAGCAGCTTGTCTCTGAGGGGCGATAGCAATCAGCCCCAGCATTTT. Protein sequence: CASSLSLRGDSNQPQHF.

The chain uses TRBV7-8 and TRBJ2-1; TRBD2 might be the D (6 bases). The CDR3 contains 14 residues. V gave up 5 bases and J gave up 6 bases, with 14 bases separating them. In germline, CDR1 is SGHVS, CDR2 FQNEAQ. CDR3 DNA: TGTGCCAGCAGCCTTGGACGGCGGGGCAATGAGCAGTTCTTC. Amino acids: CASSLGRRGNEQFF.

V usage is TRBV18 and J usage is TRBJ2-7; TRBD2 agrees at 8 bases. The CDR3 length is 14 residues. Trimming at V came to 3 bases and at J to 2 bases, leaving 3 bases not matched to a gene. Germline V gene lookup returns CDR1 KGHSH and CDR2 LQKENI. CDR3 nucleotide sequence: TGTGCCAGCTCACCGACTAGCGAGACCTACGAGCAGTACTTC. Translation gives CASSPTSETYEQYF.

The chain employs TRBV7-2 and TRBJ1-2; 10 nucleotides match TRBD1. This CDR3 spans 14 amino acids. Trimming at V came to 3 bases and at J to 7 bases, leaving 5 bases not matched to a gene. In germline, CDR1 is SGHTA, CDR2 FQGNSA. CDR3 region: CASSFLGQGGGYTF. The CDR3 DNA follows: TGTGCCAGCAGCTTCCTCGGACAGGGGGGTGGCTACACCTTC.

This clone is a singleton in its sample. The chain has TRBV10-2 and TRBJ2-7, with a weak D call TRBD1 (5 bases). Germline lookup yields CDR1 WSHSY and CDR2 SAAADI. The germline V and J ends were trimmed by 3 bases and 2 bases, with 23 bases remaining between them. The CDR3 is 18 residues long. CDR3 nucleotides: TGCGCCAGCAGTGAAGGTATTATCAGGACAACAGCACCCTACGAGCAGTACTTC. This sequence encodes CASSEGIIRTTAPYEQYF.

The genes are TRBV7-3 and TRBJ2-7; D unresolved. CDR1 is SGHTA and CDR2 is FQGTGA in the germline V gene. The V end was cut by 4 bases, the J end by 5 bases, with 12 bases between. This CDR3 region has 13 residues. The DNA of the CDR3 is TGTGCCAGCAGCTCTTTTGCATTCAACGAGCAGTACTTC. Protein sequence: CASSSFAFNEQYF.

The chain combines TRBV5-1 with TRBJ2-3, with D possibly being TRBD2 (6 bases). Germline values: CDR1 SGHRS, CDR2 YFSETQ. This CDR3 is 15 amino acids long. The V gene lost 5 bases and the J gene lost 3 bases, with 16 bases spanning the gap. CDR3 protein: CASRTAGITTDTQYF. CDR3 DNA sequence: TGCGCCAGCAGAACAGCGGGTATTACGACAGATACGCAGTATTTT.

The sample holds one count of this clone. The rearrangement links TRBV19 to TRBJ2-5, with TRBD1 as a possible D gene (5 bases). The J call may not be correct, given that the DNA end is closer to TRBJ2-7. This CDR3 region has 16 residues. The germline V gene has CDR1 LNHDA and CDR2 SQIVND (reference sequence). The CDR3 DNA reads as TGTGCCAGTAGTATAGAAACAGGATCAAGCTCCTACGAGCAGTACTTC. Translation: CASSIETGSSSYEQYF.

The V and J genes are TRBV9 and TRBJ1-2; D not certain. V dropped 2 bases and J dropped 5 bases, with 7 bases sitting between them. CDR1 and CDR2 (germline): SGDLS, YYNGEE. The CDR3 extends over 12 amino acids. CDR3 sequence reads: CASSVSSYGYTF. In nucleotides, the CDR3 is TGTGCCAGCAGCGTCAGCTCGTATGGCTACACCTTC.

The chain couples TRBV27 to TRBJ1-1; D possibly corresponds to TRBD1 (5 bases). The V end was cut by 3 bases, the J end by 5 bases, with 13 bases between. The CDR3 runs to 14 residues. The germline CDR1 and CDR2 sequences are MNHEY and SMNVEV (reference sequence). Here the CDR3 DNA reads TGTGCCAGCAGTTTTCGGGGGGGAAGGACTGAAGCTTTCTTT. Encoded protein: CASSFRGGRTEAFF.